These 7 T cell receptor beta chains share one sample of origin, sequenced in a study of untreated major depressive disorder (dated by TCRdb to 2016 to 2019). The library relied on the immunoSEQ multiplex PCR assay. The source is immuneACCESS, and TCRdb retained only in-frame sequences with V and J called. Part of the clones is not carried over; for the studies checked, unresolved V genes explain less than half of this, and the remainder is unexplained. Within this sample are approximately 20,000 clones, with over 65% of them counted one time only. The top ten clonotypes cover just over 0.8% of the sample. Sequencing was carried out using CD4+ T cells from PBMCs. All receptors derive from a woman in her twenties or thirties in good health.

J is TRBJ2-5 and V is TRBV6-5; the D is unclear. V lost 5 bases and J 5 bases, leaving 15 bases between the germline ends. The CDR3 runs to 14 residues. In germline, CDR1 is MNHEY, CDR2 SVGAGI. The chain's CDR3 is CASSLNGQGETQYF. DNA for the CDR3: TGTGCCAGCAGTCTAAATGGGCAAGGGGAGACCCAGTACTTC.

The chain employs TRBV19 and TRBJ1-2; possible D gene TRBD1, 5 bases. V was cut by 5 bases and J by 2 bases, with 15 bases left in between. From germline, CDR1 is LNHDA and CDR2 SQIVND (reference sequence). The CDR3 covers 15 residues. The CDR3 reads CASSPGTDLNYGYTF. DNA of the CDR3: TGTGCCAGTAGTCCCGGGACGGACCTCAACTATGGCTACACCTTC.

The V and J genes are TRBV9 and TRBJ2-3; TRBD1 might be the D (6 bases). Trimming shortened V by 2 bases and J by 1 base, and 11 bases separated the two germline ends. Germline V gene data show CDR1 as SGDLS and CDR2 as YYNGEE. This CDR3 is 15 amino acids long. The CDR3 coding sequence is TGTGCCAGCAGCGTTAAGGGGGTAGGCACAGATACGCAGTATTTT. Translating it yields CASSVKGVGTDTQYF. Combining the CDR3 with reference TRBV9 and TRBJ2-3 gives the whole variable domain DSGVTQTPKHLITATGQRVTLRCSPRSGDLSVYWYQQSLDQGLQFLIQYYNGEERAKGNILERFSAQQFPDLHSELNLSSLELGDSALYFCASSVKGVGTDTQYFGPGTRLTVL.

The rearrangement links TRBV6-5 to TRBJ2-3; 8 nucleotides line up with TRBD2. The trim removed 5 bases at V and 5 bases at J, leaving 0 bases unmatched. Germline assignment: CDR1 MNHEY and CDR2 SVGAGI. The CDR3 extends over 12 amino acids. Written as DNA, the CDR3 is TGTGCCAGCAGTCTAGCGGGAGATACGCAGTATTTT. This codes for CASSLAGDTQYF.

In this sample, this clone turned up once. The chain combines TRBV5-1 with TRBJ1-2, with D possibly TRBD1 on 5 matching bases. CDR1 is SGHRS, CDR2 YFSETQ, per germline. Trimming pared 0 bases from V and 5 bases from J, leaving 14 bases between. CDR3 length: 15 residues. The CDR3 is CASSLESGRGYGYTF. DNA for the CDR3: TGCGCCAGCAGCTTGGAGTCAGGGAGAGGGTATGGCTACACCTTC.

V and J are TRBV7-9 and TRBJ1-1; no reliable D call. Germline CDR1 reads SEHNR; CDR2 reads FQNEAQ (reference sequence). This CDR3 contains 14 residues. V was cut by 0 bases and J by 4 bases, with 9 bases left in between. CDR3 region: CASSLAADATEAFF. The CDR3, as DNA: TGTGCCAGCAGCTTAGCGGCGGACGCCACTGAAGCTTTCTTT.

This sequence joins TRBV5-1 and TRBJ2-5; TRBD2 aligns across 9 bases. CDR1 is SGHRS and CDR2 is YFSETQ in the germline V gene. The CDR3 consists of 16 residues. Trimming cost V 3 bases and J 4 bases; bases outside gene matches: 10. In DNA, the CDR3 is TGCGCCAGCAGCTCCTTATTAGCGGGAGTTGGAGAGACCCAGTACTTC. Protein: CASSSLLAGVGETQYF.